This TCR beta chain is drawn from a study of blood T cell repertoires in COVID-19. Study overall: Samples representing acute and convalescent COVID-19 were sourced from the United States, Italy and Spain. Nucleic acid was either cDNA or gDNA, and it came from T cells, B-cell-depleted T cells, or PBMCs.

J gave up 5 bases and V 6 bases, and 6 bases lay outside the gene matches. The CDR3 covers 14 residues. Germline values: CDR1 MNHEY, CDR2 SMNVEV (reference sequence). Authors' analysis steps: Estimates of nucleated cell counts were drawn from the amplification of reference gene primers. Data came from immunoSEQ multiplex PCR; TCRdb stores just in-frame clones and leaves some out. That table furnishes V, J and clone size, whereas the DNA furnished D and trimming. The sample has 200,000 to 250,000 clones; around nine tenths are singletons. This clone came up once. Sequenced input: peripheral blood. This TCR came from a man between 18 and 35 years old with active or convalescent COVID-19. J is TRBJ1-1 and V is TRBV27; 10 bases fit TRBD1. CDR3 region: CASRPRTGGTEAFF. The CDR3 DNA reads TGTGCCAGCAGACCCCGGACAGGGGGGACTGAAGCTTTCTTT.